This T cell receptor (beta chain) was profiled in a study of tumor and adjacent non-tumor tissue in lung cancer. Study as a whole: The cohort had roughly 12 adenocarcinoma, 2 squamous cell and 1 small cell patients.

Regarding this clonotype: The antigen remains undetermined. The junction departs from germline at one end; a sequencing error may be responsible.

This sample's RNA came from whole unsorted tissue. More than 3 cm separated this lung sample from the edge of the tumor. This CDR3 comprises 15 residues. Germline CDR1 and CDR2: SGHAT and FQNNGV. TCRbeta libraries were built with three rounds of nested PCR, modified from ARM-PCR. TCRdb reanalysed the multiplex PCR reads using MiXCR and keeps one entry per CDR3 protein. The sample yields approximately 100,000 distinct CDR3 sequences, 65% seen once. Regarding the study as a whole: Significantly higher TCR diversity was found in tumor than normal lung. Tumor repertoires had a smaller top 100 clone share than normal lung.

Sequencing was carried out using distant non-tumor lung tissue. This sequence originates from a man aged 30 to 45 with non-small cell lung cancer. The genes are TRBV11-2 and TRBJ2-1; D may be TRBD2 (6 bases). CDR3 sequence (DNA): TGTGCCAGCAGCGATCTAGCGACAGCATACAAAGAGCAATTCTTC. This codes for CASSDLATAYKEQFF.